The entry below gives a single T cell receptor (beta chain) sequence along with its context. Its specificity is not known. The sample is drawn from a study of T cell repertoires in cytomegalovirus infection. General study points: CMV-specific TCR beta clonotypes restricted by HLA-C dominated the ex vivo response.

Each CDR3 protein is one row after TCRdb ran MiXCR on the reads. The sample includes around 180,000 distinct CDR3 sequences, about 21% of them seen just once. V lost 5 bases and J 6 bases, leaving 19 bases between the germline ends. The CDR3 length is 14 residues. CDR1 and CDR2 from the germline V gene are DFQATT and SNEGSKA (reference sequence). This clonotype was sampled from a human donor in good health (CMV status not recorded). Some clones in this sample may be carry-over from other donors' samples. Sample: PBMCs. V is TRBV20-1 and J is TRBJ1-2, with a weak D call TRBD1 (5 bases). The CDR3 DNA reads TGCAGTGCTCCGTTTCAGGGTAACCGTCATGGCTACACCTTC. It translates to CSAPFQGNRHGYTF.